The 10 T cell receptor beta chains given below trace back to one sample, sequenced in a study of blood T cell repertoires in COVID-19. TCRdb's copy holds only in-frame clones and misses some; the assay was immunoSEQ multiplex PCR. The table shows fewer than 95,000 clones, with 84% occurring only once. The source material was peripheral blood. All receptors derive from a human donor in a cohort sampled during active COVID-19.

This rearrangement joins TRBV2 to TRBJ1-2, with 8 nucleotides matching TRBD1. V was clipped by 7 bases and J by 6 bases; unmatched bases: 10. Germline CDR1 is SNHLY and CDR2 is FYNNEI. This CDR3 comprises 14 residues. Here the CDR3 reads CASKRGQAHDGYTF. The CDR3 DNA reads TGTGCCAGCAAACGGGGACAGGCGCACGATGGCTACACCTTC.

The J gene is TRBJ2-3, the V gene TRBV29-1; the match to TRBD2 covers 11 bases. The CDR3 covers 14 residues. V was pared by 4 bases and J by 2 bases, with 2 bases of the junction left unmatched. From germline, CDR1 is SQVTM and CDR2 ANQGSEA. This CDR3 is CSVGLAGNTDTQYF. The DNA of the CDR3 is TGCAGCGTTGGACTAGCGGGAAACACAGATACGCAGTATTTT.

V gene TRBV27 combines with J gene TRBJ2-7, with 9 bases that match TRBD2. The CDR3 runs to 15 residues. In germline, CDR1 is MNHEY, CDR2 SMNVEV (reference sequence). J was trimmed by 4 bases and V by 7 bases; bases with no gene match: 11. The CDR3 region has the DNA TGTGCCAGCATCGCCGGGGGTAGCGGGGGATACGAGCAGTACTTC. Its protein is CASIAGGSGGYEQYF.

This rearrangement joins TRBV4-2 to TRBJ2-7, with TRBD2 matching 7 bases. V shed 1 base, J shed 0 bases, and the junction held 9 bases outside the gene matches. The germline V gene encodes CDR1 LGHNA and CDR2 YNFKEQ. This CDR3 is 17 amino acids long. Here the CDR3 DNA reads TGTGCCAGCAGCCAAGCGACCGCCGGACTAGACTCCTACGAGCAGTACTTC. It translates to CASSQATAGLDSYEQYF.

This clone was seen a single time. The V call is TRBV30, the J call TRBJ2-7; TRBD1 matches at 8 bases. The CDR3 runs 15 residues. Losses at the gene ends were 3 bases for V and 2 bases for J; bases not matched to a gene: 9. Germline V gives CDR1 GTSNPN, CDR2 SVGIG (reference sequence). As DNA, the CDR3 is TGTGCCTGGAGGGGAGACAGGGGAGAACCCTACGAGCAGTACTTC. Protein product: CAWRGDRGEPYEQYF.

The CDR3 here is CASRFDTGANVLTF. Written as DNA, the CDR3 is TGTGCCAGCAGGTTCGACACTGGGGCCAACGTCCTGACTTTC. The rearrangement uses TRBV6-5 and TRBJ2-6; D remains ambiguous. Germline loops: CDR1 MNHEY, CDR2 SVGAGI. The CDR3 consists of 14 residues. Trimming took off 6 bases at V and 2 bases at J, with 8 bases between the two ends.

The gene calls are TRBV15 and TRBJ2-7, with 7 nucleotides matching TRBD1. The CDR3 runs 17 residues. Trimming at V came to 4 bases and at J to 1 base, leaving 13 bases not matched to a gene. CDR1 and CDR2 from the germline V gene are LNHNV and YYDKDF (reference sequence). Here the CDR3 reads CATSMPKDRALSYEQYF. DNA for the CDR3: TGTGCCACCAGCATGCCGAAAGACAGGGCATTATCCTACGAGCAGTACTTC.

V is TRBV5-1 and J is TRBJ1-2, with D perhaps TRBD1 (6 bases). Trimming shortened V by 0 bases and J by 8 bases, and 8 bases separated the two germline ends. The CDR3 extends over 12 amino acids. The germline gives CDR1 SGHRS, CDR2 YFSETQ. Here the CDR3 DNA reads TGCGCCAGCAGCTTGGACAGGGAGGGCTACACCTTC. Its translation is CASSLDREGYTF.

The CDR3 DNA reads as TGCGCCAGCAGCCAAGTCACTGTCGGCGGAGCCTACGAGCAGTACTTC. This gives the protein CASSQVTVGGAYEQYF. This sequence joins TRBV4-1 and TRBJ2-7; no clear D. CDR3 length equals 16 residues. In germline, CDR1 is MGHRA, CDR2 YSYEKL. V dropped 1 base and J dropped 2 bases, with 15 bases sitting between them.

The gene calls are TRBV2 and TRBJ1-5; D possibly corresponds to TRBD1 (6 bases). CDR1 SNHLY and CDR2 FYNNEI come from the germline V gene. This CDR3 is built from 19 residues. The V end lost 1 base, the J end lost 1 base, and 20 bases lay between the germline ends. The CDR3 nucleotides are TGTGCCAGCAGTGAAGAACCTAATAGGGGACACCTAAGCAATCAGCCCCAGCATTTT. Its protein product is CASSEEPNRGHLSNQPQHF.